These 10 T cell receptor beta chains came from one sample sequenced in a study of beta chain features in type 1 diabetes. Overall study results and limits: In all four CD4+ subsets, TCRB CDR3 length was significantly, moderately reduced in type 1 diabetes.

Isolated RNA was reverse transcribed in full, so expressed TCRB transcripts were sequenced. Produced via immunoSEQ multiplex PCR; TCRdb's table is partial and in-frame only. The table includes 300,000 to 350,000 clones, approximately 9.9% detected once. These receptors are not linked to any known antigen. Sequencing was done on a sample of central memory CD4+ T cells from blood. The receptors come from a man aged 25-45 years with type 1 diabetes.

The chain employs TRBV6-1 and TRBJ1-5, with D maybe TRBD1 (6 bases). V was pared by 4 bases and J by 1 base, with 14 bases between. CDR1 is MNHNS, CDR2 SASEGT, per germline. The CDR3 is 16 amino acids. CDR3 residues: CASSGGHTGSNQPQHF. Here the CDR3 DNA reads TGTGCCAGCAGTGGGGGACATACAGGGAGCAATCAGCCCCAGCATTTT.

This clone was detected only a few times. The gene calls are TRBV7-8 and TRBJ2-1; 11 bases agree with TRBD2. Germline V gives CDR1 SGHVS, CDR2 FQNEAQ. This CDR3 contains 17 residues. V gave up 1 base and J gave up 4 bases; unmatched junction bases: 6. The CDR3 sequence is CASSLVPLAGGYNEQFF. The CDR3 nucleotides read TGTGCCAGCAGCTTAGTCCCTCTAGCGGGGGGATACAATGAGCAGTTCTTC.

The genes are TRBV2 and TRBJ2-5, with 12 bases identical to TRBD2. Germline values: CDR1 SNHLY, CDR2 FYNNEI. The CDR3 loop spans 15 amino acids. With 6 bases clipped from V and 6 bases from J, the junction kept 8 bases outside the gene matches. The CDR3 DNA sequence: TGTGCCAGCAGACCGAGGACTAGCGGGGCGAAGACCCAGTACTTC. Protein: CASRPRTSGAKTQYF. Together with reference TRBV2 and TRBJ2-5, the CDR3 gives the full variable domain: EPEVTQTPSHQVTQMGQEVILRCVPISNHLYFYWYRQILGQKVEFLVSFYNNEISEKSEIFDDQFSVERPDGSNFTLKIRSTKLEDSAMYFCASRPRTSGAKTQYFGPGTRLLVL.

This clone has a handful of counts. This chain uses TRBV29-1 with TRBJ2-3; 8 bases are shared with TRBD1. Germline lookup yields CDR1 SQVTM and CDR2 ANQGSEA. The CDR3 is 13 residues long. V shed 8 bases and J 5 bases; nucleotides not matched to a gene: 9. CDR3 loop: CSQKLTGGDTQYF. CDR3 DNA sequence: TGCAGCCAAAAACTAACAGGGGGAGATACGCAGTATTTT.

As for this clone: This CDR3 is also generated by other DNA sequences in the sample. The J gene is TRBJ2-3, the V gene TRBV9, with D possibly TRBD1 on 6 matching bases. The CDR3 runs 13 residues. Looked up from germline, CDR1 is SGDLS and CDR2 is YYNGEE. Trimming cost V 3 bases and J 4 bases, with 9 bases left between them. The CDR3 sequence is CASSADSPDTQYF. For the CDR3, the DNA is TGTGCCAGCAGCGCGGACAGTCCAGATACGCAGTATTTT.

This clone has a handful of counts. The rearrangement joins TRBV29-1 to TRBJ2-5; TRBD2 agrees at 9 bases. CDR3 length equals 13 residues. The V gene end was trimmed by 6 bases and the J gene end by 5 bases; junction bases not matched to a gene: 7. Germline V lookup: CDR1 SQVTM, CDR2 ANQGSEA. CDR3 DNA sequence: TGCAGCGTGTCTAGCGGGGCCGGGGAGACCCAGTACTTC. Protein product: CSVSSGAGETQYF.

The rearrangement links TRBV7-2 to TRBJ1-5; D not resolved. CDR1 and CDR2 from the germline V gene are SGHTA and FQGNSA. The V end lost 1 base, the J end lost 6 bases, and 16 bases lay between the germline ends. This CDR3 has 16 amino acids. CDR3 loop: CASSLVGGMVSQPQHF. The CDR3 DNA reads TGTGCCAGCAGCTTAGTCGGAGGGATGGTTTCTCAGCCCCAGCATTTT.

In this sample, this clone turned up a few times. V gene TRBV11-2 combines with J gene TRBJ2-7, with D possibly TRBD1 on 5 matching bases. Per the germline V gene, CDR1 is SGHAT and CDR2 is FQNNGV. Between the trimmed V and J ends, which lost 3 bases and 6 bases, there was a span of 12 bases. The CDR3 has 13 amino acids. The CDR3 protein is CASSFPPGFEQYF. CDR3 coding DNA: TGTGCCAGCAGCTTCCCTCCAGGGTTCGAGCAGTACTTC.

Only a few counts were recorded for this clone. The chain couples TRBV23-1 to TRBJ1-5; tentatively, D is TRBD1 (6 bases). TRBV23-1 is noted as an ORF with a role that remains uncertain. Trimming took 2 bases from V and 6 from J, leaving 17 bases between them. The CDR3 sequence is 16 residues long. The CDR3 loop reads CASSQGSSRGGQPQHF. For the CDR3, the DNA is TGCGCCAGCAGTCAAGGGTCAAGCAGGGGTGGTCAGCCCCAGCATTTT.

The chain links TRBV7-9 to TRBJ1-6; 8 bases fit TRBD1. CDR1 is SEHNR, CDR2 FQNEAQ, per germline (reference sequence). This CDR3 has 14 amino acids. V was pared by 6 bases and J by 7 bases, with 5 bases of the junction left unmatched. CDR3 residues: CASRQTGENSPLHF. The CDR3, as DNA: TGTGCCAGCAGACAGACAGGGGAGAATTCACCCCTCCACTTT.